This T cell receptor beta chain was captured in a study of regulatory T cells in long-lasting Graves disease. The time point: newly diagnosed GD, antithyroid drugs for less than 3 months. The TCR library was prepared using RNA isolated from PBMCs. TCR beta libraries were built with iRepertoire HTBI primers and Arm-PCR of CDR3 regions. TCRdb recomputed calls from the multiplex PCR reads with MiXCR, one row per CDR3 protein. The sample lists 500,000 or so distinct CDR3 sequences; 15% to 20% were seen once. Notes on this clonotype: This may be a read error: a much more frequent sequence differs by one nucleotide.

This CDR3 comprises 13 residues. CDR1 is MDHEN, CDR2 SYDVKM, per germline. This same sample was also taken into another study, of T cells in Graves' hyperthyroidism and ophthalmopathy. That work contributes: RT-PCR in the first round (using the HTBI primer set) targeted the TCR CDR3. A model of 13 V-J pairs discriminated ophthalmopathy from stable hyperthyroidism.

The chain links TRBV28 to TRBJ1-5; possible D gene TRBD1, 5 bases. Here the sequenced sample was peripheral blood mononuclear cells (PBMCs), taken at new diagnosis, from a patient treated with antithyroid drugs. This sequence was found in a man between 40 and 49 years old with Graves disease. This CDR3 reads CVSTRGIRQPQHF. CDR3 sequence (DNA): TGTGTCAGCACCCGGGGGATTCGGCAGCCCCAGCATTTT.